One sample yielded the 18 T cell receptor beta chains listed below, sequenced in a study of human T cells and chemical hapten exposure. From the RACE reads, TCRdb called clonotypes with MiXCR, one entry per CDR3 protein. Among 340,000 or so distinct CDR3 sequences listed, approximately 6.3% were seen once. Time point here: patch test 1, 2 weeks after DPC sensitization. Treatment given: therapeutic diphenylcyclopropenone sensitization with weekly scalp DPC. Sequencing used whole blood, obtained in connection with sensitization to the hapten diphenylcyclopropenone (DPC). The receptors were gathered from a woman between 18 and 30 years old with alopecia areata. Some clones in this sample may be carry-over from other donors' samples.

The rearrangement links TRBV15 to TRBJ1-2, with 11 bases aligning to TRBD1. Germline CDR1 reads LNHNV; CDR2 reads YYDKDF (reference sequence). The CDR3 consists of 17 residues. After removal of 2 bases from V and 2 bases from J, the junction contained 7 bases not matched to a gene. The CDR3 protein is CATSRSNGQGANYGYTF. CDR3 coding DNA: TGTGCCACCAGCAGATCGAATGGACAGGGGGCGAACTATGGCTACACCTTC.

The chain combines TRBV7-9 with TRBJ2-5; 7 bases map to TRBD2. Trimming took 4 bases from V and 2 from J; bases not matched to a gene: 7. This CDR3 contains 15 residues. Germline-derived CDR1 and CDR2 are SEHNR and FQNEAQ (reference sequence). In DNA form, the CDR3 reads TGTGCCAGCAGCTGGGGGAGGGAGGGACAAGAGACCCAGTACTTC. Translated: CASSWGREGQETQYF.

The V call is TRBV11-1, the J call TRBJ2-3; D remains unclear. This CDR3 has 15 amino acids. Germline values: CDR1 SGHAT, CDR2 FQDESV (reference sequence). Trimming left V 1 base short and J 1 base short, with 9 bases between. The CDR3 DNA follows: TGTGCCAGCAGCTTAGTTTATGCGGGCACAGATACGCAGTATTTT. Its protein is CASSLVYAGTDTQYF.

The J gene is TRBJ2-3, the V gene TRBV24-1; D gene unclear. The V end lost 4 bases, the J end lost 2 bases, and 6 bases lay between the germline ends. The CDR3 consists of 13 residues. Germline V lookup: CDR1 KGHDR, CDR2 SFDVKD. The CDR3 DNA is TGTGCCACCAGTGAAGGGATCACAGATACGCAGTATTTT. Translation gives CATSEGITDTQYF.

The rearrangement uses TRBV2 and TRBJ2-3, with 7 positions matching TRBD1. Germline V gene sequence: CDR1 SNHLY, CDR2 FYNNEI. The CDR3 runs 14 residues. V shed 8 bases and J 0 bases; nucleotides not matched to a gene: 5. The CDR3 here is CASVAQGSTDTQYF. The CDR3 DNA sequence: TGTGCCAGCGTAGCACAGGGGAGCACAGATACGCAGTATTTT. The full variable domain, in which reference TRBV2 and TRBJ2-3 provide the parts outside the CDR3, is EPEVTQTPSHQVTQMGQEVILRCVPISNHLYFYWYRQILGQKVEFLVSFYNNEISEKSEIFDDQFSVERPDGSNFTLKIRSTKLEDSAMYFCASVAQGSTDTQYFGPGTRLTVL.

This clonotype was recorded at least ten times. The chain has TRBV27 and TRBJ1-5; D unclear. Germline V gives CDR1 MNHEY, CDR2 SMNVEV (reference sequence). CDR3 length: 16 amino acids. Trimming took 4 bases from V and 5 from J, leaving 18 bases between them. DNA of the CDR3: TGTGCCAGCAGTTCCCGTCGAGACACATCGGATCAGCCCCAGCATTTT. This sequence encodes CASSSRRDTSDQPQHF.

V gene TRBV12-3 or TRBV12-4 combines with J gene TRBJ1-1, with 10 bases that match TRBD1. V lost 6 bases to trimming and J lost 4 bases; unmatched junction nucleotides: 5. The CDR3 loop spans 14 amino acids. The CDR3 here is CASRSGTGATEAFF. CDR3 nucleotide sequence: TGTGCCAGCAGGAGTGGGACAGGGGCCACTGAAGCTTTCTTT.

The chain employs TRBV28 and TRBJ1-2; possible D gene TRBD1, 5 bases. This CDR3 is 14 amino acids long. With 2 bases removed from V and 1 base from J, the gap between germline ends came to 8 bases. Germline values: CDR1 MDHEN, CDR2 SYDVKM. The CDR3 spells CASSLARDNYGYTF. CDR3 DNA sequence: TGTGCCAGCAGTTTAGCCAGGGATAACTATGGCTACACCTTC.

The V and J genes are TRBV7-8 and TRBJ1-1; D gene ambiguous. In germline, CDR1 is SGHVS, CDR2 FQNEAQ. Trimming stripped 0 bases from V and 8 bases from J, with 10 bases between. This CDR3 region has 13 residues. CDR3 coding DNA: TGTGCCAGCAGCTTAGCGTCTGTCCCAGAAGCTTTCTTT. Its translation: CASSLASVPEAFF.

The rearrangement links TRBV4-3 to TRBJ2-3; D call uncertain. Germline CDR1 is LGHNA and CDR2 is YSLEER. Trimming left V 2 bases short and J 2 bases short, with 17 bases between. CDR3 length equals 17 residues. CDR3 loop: CASSQSVGFATTDTQYF. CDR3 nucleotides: TGCGCCAGCAGCCAATCGGTGGGTTTCGCCACCACAGATACGCAGTATTTT.

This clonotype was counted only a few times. The CDR3 reads CASSRGTVASYSYNSPLHF. The CDR3 DNA reads TGTGCCAGCAGCCGTGGGACAGTCGCTTCCTACTCCTATAATTCACCCCTCCACTTT. The chain employs TRBV6-1 and TRBJ1-6; 7 bases match TRBD1. V dropped 6 bases and J dropped 0; count of bases not matched to a gene: 14. Per germline, CDR1 MNHNS and CDR2 SASEGT. The CDR3 contains 19 residues.

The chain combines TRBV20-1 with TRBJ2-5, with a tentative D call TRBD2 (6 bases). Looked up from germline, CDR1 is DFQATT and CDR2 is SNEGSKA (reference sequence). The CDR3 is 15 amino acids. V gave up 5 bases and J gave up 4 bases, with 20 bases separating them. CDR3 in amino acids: CSAAPGPGGLETQYF. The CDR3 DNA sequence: TGCAGTGCTGCACCGGGACCCGGGGGTTTAGAGACCCAGTACTTC.

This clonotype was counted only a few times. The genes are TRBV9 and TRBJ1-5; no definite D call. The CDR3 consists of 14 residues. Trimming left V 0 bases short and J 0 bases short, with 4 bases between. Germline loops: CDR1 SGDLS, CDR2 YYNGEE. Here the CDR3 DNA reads TGTGCCAGCAGCGTAGGGTATAGCAATCAGCCCCAGCATTTT. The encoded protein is CASSVGYSNQPQHF.

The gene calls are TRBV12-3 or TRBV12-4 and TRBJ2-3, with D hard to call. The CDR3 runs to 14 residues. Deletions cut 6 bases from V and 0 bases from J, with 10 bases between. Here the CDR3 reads CASSQQISTDTQYF. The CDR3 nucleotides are TGTGCCAGCAGCCAACAGATTAGCACAGATACGCAGTATTTT.

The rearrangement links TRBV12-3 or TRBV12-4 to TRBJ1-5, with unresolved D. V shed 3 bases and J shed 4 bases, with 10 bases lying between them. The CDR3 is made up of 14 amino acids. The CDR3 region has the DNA TGTGCCAGCAGTTTTGCTGAAAGTAATCAGCCCCAGCATTTT. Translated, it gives CASSFAESNQPQHF.

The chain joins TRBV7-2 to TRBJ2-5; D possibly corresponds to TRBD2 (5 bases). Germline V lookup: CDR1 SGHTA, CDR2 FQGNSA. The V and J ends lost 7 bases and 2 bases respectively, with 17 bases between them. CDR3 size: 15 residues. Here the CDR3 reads CASTSPSGVQETQYF. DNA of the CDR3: TGTGCCAGCACCTCCCCAAGCGGAGTGCAAGAGACCCAGTACTTC.

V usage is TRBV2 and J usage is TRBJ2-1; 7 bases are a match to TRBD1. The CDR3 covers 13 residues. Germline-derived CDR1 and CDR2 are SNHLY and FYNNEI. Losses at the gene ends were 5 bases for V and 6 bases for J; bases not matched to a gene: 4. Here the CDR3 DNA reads TGTGCCAGCAGTCGACAGGGATTCAATGAGCAGTTCTTC. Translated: CASSRQGFNEQFF.

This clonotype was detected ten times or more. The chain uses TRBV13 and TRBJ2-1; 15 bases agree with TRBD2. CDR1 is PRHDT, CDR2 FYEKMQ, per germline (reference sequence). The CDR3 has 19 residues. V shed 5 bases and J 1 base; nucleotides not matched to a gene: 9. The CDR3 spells CASSPRTSGGAVSYNEQFF. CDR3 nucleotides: TGTGCCAGCAGCCCCCGGACTAGCGGGGGGGCCGTATCCTACAATGAGCAGTTCTTC.